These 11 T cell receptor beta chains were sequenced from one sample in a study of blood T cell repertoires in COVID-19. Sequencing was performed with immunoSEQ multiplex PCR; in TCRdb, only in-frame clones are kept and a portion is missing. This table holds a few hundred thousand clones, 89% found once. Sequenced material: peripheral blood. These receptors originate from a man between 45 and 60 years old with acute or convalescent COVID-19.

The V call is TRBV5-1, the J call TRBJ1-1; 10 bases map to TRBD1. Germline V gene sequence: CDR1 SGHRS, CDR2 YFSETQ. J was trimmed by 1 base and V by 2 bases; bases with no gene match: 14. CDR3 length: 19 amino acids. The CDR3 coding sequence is TGCGCCAGCAGCTTTAGGGTCCGGGACAGGGGCTTCAAGAACACTGAAGCTTTCTTT. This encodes CASSFRVRDRGFKNTEAFF.

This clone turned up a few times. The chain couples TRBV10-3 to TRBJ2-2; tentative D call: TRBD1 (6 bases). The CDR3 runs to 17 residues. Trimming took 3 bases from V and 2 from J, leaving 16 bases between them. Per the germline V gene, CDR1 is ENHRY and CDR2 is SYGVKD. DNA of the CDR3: TGTGCCATCAGTGATCCGGACAGTTTCTTTAACACCGGGGAGCTGTTTTTT. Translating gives CAISDPDSFFNTGELFF.

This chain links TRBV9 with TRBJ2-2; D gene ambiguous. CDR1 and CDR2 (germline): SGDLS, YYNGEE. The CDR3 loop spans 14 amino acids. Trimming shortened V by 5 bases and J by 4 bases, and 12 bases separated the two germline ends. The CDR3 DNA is TGTGCCAGCAGTGCAGGTGGTCTCACCGGGGAGCTGTTTTTT. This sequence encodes CASSAGGLTGELFF.

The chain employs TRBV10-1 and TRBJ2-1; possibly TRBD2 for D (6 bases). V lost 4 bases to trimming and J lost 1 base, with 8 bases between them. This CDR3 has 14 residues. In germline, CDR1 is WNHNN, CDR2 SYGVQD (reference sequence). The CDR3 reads CASSVGRSYNEQFF. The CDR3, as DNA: TGCGCCAGCAGTGTAGGGAGGTCCTACAATGAGCAGTTCTTC.

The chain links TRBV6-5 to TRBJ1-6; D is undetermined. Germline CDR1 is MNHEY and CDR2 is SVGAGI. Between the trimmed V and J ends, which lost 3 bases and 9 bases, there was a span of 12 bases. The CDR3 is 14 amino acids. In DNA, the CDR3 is TGTGCCAGCAGTTATGGAAGGGCGGGTTCACCCCTCCACTTT. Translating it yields CASSYGRAGSPLHF.

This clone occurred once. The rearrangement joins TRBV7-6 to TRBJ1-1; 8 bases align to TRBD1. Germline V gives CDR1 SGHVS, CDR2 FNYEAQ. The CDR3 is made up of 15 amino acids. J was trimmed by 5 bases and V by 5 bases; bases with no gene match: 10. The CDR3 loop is CASSASGGLGTEAFF. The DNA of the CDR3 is TGTGCCAGCAGCGCTTCAGGGGGCTTAGGAACTGAAGCTTTCTTT.

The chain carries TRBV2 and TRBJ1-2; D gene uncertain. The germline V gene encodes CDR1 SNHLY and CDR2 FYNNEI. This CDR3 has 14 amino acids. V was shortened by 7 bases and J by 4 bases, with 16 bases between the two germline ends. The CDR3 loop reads CASTPDSGPYGYTF. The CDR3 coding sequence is TGTGCCAGCACCCCGGACTCCGGCCCCTATGGCTACACCTTC.

CDR3 loop: CSSSGSQETQYF. CDR3 DNA sequence: TGCAGCTCAAGCGGGAGCCAAGAGACCCAGTACTTC. V is TRBV29-1 and J is TRBJ2-5, with 8 positions matching TRBD2. J lost 1 base, V lost 8 bases, and 3 bases had no gene match. The CDR3 loop spans 12 amino acids. Germline V gives CDR1 SQVTM, CDR2 ANQGSEA.

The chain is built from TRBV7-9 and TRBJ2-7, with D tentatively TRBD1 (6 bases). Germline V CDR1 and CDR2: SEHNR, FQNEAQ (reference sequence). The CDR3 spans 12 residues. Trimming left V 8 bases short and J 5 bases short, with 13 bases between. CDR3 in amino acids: CASLDRSNEQYF. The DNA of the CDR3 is TGTGCCAGCCTCGACAGGTCCAACGAGCAGTACTTC. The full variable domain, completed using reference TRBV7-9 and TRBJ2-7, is DTGVSQNPRHKITKRGQNVTFRCDPISEHNRLYWYRQTLGQGPEFLTYFQNEAQLEKSRLLSDRFSAERPKGSFSTLEIQRTEQGDSAMYLCASLDRSNEQYFGPGTRLTVT.

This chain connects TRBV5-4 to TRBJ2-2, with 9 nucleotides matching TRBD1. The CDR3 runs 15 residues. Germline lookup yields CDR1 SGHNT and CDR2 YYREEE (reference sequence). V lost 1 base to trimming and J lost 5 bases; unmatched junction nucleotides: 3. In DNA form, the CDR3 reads TGTGCCAGCAGCTTGCAACAGGGGGCGACCGGGGAGCTGTTTTTT. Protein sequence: CASSLQQGATGELFF.

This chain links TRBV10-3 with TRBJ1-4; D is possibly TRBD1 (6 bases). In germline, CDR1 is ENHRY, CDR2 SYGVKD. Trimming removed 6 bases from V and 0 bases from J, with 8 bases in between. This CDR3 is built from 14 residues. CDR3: CAIRDSATNEKLFF. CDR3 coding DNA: TGTGCCATCAGGGACAGTGCAACTAATGAAAAACTGTTTTTT.